Listed below are T cell receptor beta chains from one sample, sequenced in a study of T cell repertoires in cytomegalovirus infection. TCRdb recomputed calls from the reads with MiXCR, one row per CDR3 protein. The repertoire holds fewer than 1,000,000 distinct CDR3 sequences, with roughly 30% as singletons. These TCRs are of unknown antigen specificity. This specimen was cultured CD8+ T cells from PBMCs, taken from culture after CMV antigen stimulation. The receptors here all came from a human donor in good health (CMV status not recorded). Some clones in this sample may be carry-over from other donors' samples. Each CDR3 is given with its conserved first and last residue. Only some rows state a clone size, as once, few, many or a class for expanded clones.

V: TRBV7-8
J: TRBJ1-4
length: 17
size: many
CDR3: CASSLNRAPRLDEKLFF

V: TRBV7-6
J: TRBJ2-7
length: 15
size: many
CDR3: CASSLEASGNYEQYF

V: TRBV12-3/TRBV12-4
J: TRBJ2-5
length: 15
size: few
CDR3: CASSFRTGGQETQYF

V: TRBV7-8
J: TRBJ1-5
length: 14
size: many
CDR3: CASSRRGGNQPQHF

V: TRBV7-9
J: TRBJ1-2
length: 16
size: .
CDR3: CASSLAEEGSLSGYTF

V: TRBV7-9
J: TRBJ2-7
length: 16
size: few
CDR3: CASSLGKGVSSYEQYF

V: TRBV7-2
J: TRBJ1-2
length: 16
size: many
CDR3: CASSPRAGDRGYGYTF

V: TRBV6-1
J: TRBJ1-1
length: 15
size: .
CDR3: CASSQQPGQWTEAFF

V: TRBV27
J: TRBJ2-1
length: 18
size: .
CDR3: CASSFGTPGQGALNEQFF

V: TRBV6-1
J: TRBJ1-1
length: 14
size: .
CDR3: CASSENRGYGEAFF

V: TRBV4-3
J: TRBJ2-1
length: 18
size: .
CDR3: CASSHSFRGGSSYNEQFF

V: TRBV10-2
J: TRBJ2-7
length: 13
size: few
CDR3: CASSDYDPYEQYF

V: TRBV6-6
J: TRBJ2-1
length: 16
size: .
CDR3: CASSDLTSCVRNEQFF

V: TRBV19
J: TRBJ2-1
length: 15
size: .
CDR3: CASTLIPGHNNEQFF

V: TRBV29-1
J: TRBJ2-7
length: 12
size: .
CDR3: CSVRGGPYEQYF

V: TRBV7-8
J: TRBJ1-6
length: 14
size: few
CDR3: CASSSVSYNSPLHF

V: TRBV15
J: TRBJ2-1
length: 13
size: .
CDR3: CATLSGGGNEQFF

V: TRBV11-2
J: TRBJ2-3
length: 15
size: few
CDR3: CASSLGDRVADTQYF

V: TRBV7-9
J: TRBJ2-2
length: 16
size: many
CDR3: CASSPPRGANTGELFF

V: TRBV3-1
J: TRBJ2-7
length: 17
size: .
CDR3: CASSPFPYDRGTYEQYF

V: TRBV5-1
J: TRBJ1-3
length: 18
size: .
CDR3: CASSSQRGTEVGGNTIYF

V: TRBV7-9
J: TRBJ2-4
length: 16
size: .
CDR3: CASSSAVEGAKNIQYF

V: TRBV11-2
J: TRBJ2-1
length: 12
size: few
CDR3: CASSFRGVEQFF

V: TRBV29-1
J: TRBJ1-1
length: 12
size: few
CDR3: CSVSLVYAEAFF

V: TRBV7-9
J: TRBJ1-2
length: 14
size: few
CDR3: CASSLEQGPYGYTF

V: TRBV2
J: TRBJ2-1
length: 14
size: few
CDR3: CASSEGRLRDEQFF

V: TRBV9
J: TRBJ1-1
length: 14
size: .
CDR3: CASSVPGEFGEAFF

V: TRBV5-6
J: TRBJ2-5
length: 15
size: .
CDR3: CASSLSPSGPETQYF

V: TRBV2
J: TRBJ2-1
length: 13
size: .
CDR3: CASLGPPYNEQFF

V: TRBV28
J: TRBJ2-4
length: 14
size: few
CDR3: CASSQRGSKNIQYF

V: TRBV7-4
J: TRBJ2-7
length: 15
size: .
CDR3: CASSLVRDPTYEQYF

V: TRBV27
J: TRBJ2-1
length: 14
size: .
CDR3: CASNTGLTYNEQFF

V: TRBV15
J: TRBJ1-1
length: 15
size: few
CDR3: CATSSGPTNGPEAFF

V: TRBV7-6
J: TRBJ2-1
length: 15
size: .
CDR3: CASSKAGGLYNEQFF

V: TRBV6-2/TRBV6-3
J: TRBJ2-1
length: 15
size: .
CDR3: CASSFPLLALDEQFF

V: TRBV6-6
J: TRBJ1-5
length: 15
size: .
CDR3: CASSPTGGGGQPQHF

V: TRBV29-1
J: TRBJ2-2
length: 15
size: once
CDR3: CSVERGGDNTGELFF

V: TRBV5-5
J: TRBJ2-7
length: 13
size: many
CDR3: CASSLGGIREQYF

V: TRBV24-1
J: TRBJ2-3
length: 10
size: .
CDR3: CAPGTDTQYF

V: TRBV12-5
J: TRBJ1-2
length: 16
size: .
CDR3: CASGLAGTEVSLGYTF

V: TRBV28
J: TRBJ2-3
length: 14
size: .
CDR3: CASTVAGSADTQYF

V: TRBV11-2
J: TRBJ2-5
length: 16
size: many
CDR3: CASSWLGGGRQETQYF

V: TRBV18
J: TRBJ2-3
length: 18
size: .
CDR3: CASSPPLETETSTDTQYF

V: TRBV7-8
J: TRBJ2-7
length: 13
size: .
CDR3: CASSLEPNYEQYF

V: TRBV7-2
J: TRBJ1-2
length: 16
size: many
CDR3: CASSFAGTEANYGYTF

V: TRBV28
J: TRBJ2-3
length: 15
size: .
CDR3: CASSYAGESTDTQYF

V: TRBV29-1
J: TRBJ2-3
length: 12
size: .
CDR3: CSVEDEPRAQYF

V: TRBV6-5
J: TRBJ1-5
length: 14
size: many
CDR3: CASSYSSQGQPQHF

V: TRBV5-1
J: TRBJ2-6
length: 19
size: .
CDR3: CASSVREGQFLSGANVLTF